A single sample is the source of the 30 T cell receptor beta chains below, sequenced in a study of T cell changes during pregnancy in multiple sclerosis. Here immunoSEQ multiplex PCR was the method, and the copy in TCRdb shows in-frame clones only, minus some. The profile covers roughly 45,000 clones, with roughly 94% appearing a single time and 5.5% to 7% taken by the ten largest. The sequencing here drew on CD8+ T cells from peripheral blood mononuclear cells, taken in the first trimester of pregnancy. The source is a female donor with multiple sclerosis, enrolled in a pregnancy study.

V and J are TRBV5-1 and TRBJ2-3, with a tentative D call TRBD1 (5 bases). V was trimmed by 0 bases and J by 0 bases, leaving 8 bases between them. Per the germline V gene, CDR1 is SGHRS and CDR2 is YFSETQ. There are 15 residues in the CDR3. CDR3 sequence (DNA): TGCGCCAGCAGCTTGGAAGGGGCCAGCACAGATACGCAGTATTTT. It is translated as CASSLEGASTDTQYF.

The rearrangement joins TRBV2 to TRBJ1-4; perhaps TRBD1 as D (5 bases). Germline CDR1 is SNHLY and CDR2 is FYNNEI. This CDR3 contains 16 residues. V lost 0 bases to trimming and J lost 8 bases, with 16 bases between them. CDR3 nucleotides: TGTGCCAGCAGTGAAGCGCTGCAGGGAGGGGAAGAAAAACTGTTTTTT. Translation gives CASSEALQGGEEKLFF.

This chain uses TRBV6-1 with TRBJ2-5; TRBD2 matches 7 bases. Germline V gene data show CDR1 as MNHNS and CDR2 as SASEGT. V shed 5 bases and J 4 bases; nucleotides not matched to a gene: 7. The CDR3 has 14 amino acids. Written as DNA, the CDR3 is TGTGCCAGCAGTAACCTTTCGGGAGGAGAGACCCAGTACTTC. Translation gives CASSNLSGGETQYF.

J is TRBJ2-5 and V is TRBV5-4, with a weak D call TRBD1 (5 bases). V dropped 1 base and J dropped 1 base, with 11 bases sitting between them. This CDR3 has 15 amino acids. Germline V gene sequence: CDR1 SGHNT, CDR2 YYREEE (reference sequence). DNA for the CDR3: TGTGCCAGCAGCTTGTCCAGGGCGGTCCAAGAGACCCAGTACTTC. Its translation is CASSLSRAVQETQYF.

The chain employs TRBV27 and TRBJ1-1; D is unclear. The CDR3 has 14 residues. V lost 0 bases, J lost 0 bases, and 5 bases lay in between. Germline values: CDR1 MNHEY, CDR2 SMNVEV (reference sequence). The CDR3 nucleotides read TGTGCCAGCAGTTTATCGCGGATGAACACTGAAGCTTTCTTT. As protein: CASSLSRMNTEAFF.

The chain has TRBV9 and TRBJ2-3; TRBD1 agrees at 12 bases. This CDR3 has 19 residues. Trimming cost V 3 bases and J 6 bases; bases outside gene matches: 17. Germline CDR1 is SGDLS and CDR2 is YYNGEE. CDR3 protein: CASSERPGQGAAGMDTQYF. The DNA for the CDR3 is TGTGCCAGCAGCGAAAGGCCGGGACAGGGGGCGGCTGGTATGGATACGCAGTATTTT.

In its sample, this clone was seen once. The chain has TRBV13 and TRBJ2-1, with D possibly TRBD1 on 6 matching bases. The CDR3 loop spans 17 amino acids. With 0 bases removed from V and 7 bases from J, the gap between germline ends came to 19 bases. Germline V gene sequence: CDR1 PRHDT, CDR2 FYEKMQ (reference sequence). CDR3 sequence: CASSLGTGHLNMNEQFF. The CDR3 nucleotides read TGTGCCAGCAGCTTAGGTACGGGACACCTGAATATGAATGAGCAGTTCTTC.

The chain links TRBV5-4 to TRBJ2-5; D is unresolved. The CDR3 consists of 15 residues. The germline V and J ends were trimmed by 0 bases and 4 bases, with 13 bases remaining between them. The germline V gene has CDR1 SGHNT and CDR2 YYREEE (reference sequence). CDR3: CASSLGLATGETQYF. Here the CDR3 DNA reads TGTGCCAGCAGCTTGGGACTCGCCACCGGAGAGACCCAGTACTTC.

V and J are TRBV5-1 and TRBJ2-7; 8 nucleotides match TRBD1. The germline V gene has CDR1 SGHRS and CDR2 YFSETQ. CDR3 length: 14 amino acids. V lost 4 bases, J lost 1 base, and 4 bases stayed unmatched. The CDR3 bases are TGCGCCAGCAGCCACCGGACAGGGTCCTACGAGCAGTACTTC. It yields the protein CASSHRTGSYEQYF. The full variable domain, its missing parts supplied by reference TRBV5-1 and TRBJ2-7, is KAGVTQTPRYLIKTRGQQVTLSCSPISGHRSVSWYQQTPGQGLQFLFEYFSETQRNKGNFPGRFSGRQFSNSRSEMNVSTLELGDSALYLCASSHRTGSYEQYFGPGTRLTVT.

This clone was detected only once. The rearrangement uses TRBV27 and TRBJ1-5; D not certain. The CDR3 runs to 10 residues. Per the germline V gene, CDR1 is MNHEY and CDR2 is SMNVEV (reference sequence). The V and J ends lost 7 bases and 7 bases respectively, with 5 bases between them. The chain's CDR3 is CASTSQPQHF. DNA for the CDR3: TGTGCCAGCACATCCCAGCCCCAGCATTTT.

J is TRBJ2-2 and V is TRBV18, with D perhaps TRBD1 (6 bases). The CDR3 extends over 17 amino acids. Per the germline V gene, CDR1 is KGHSH and CDR2 is LQKENI. Trimming took off 2 bases at V and 5 bases at J, with 18 bases between the two ends. The CDR3 sequence is CASSPFEDRSYTGELFF. The CDR3 DNA reads as TGTGCCAGCTCACCATTTGAGGACAGATCTTATACCGGGGAGCTGTTTTTT.

In its sample, this clone was seen once. The CDR3 DNA follows: TGTGCCAGCAGAGAGGGAATTGGTGAAAAACTGTTTTTT. It codes for CASREGIGEKLFF. This chain connects TRBV27 to TRBJ1-4, with unresolved D. In germline, CDR1 is MNHEY, CDR2 SMNVEV (reference sequence). Trimming left V 6 bases short and J 7 bases short, with 12 bases between. The CDR3 extends over 13 amino acids.

This chain uses TRBV27 with TRBJ1-2, with 7 bases aligning to TRBD1. The CDR3 spans 13 residues. The germline V gene encodes CDR1 MNHEY and CDR2 SMNVEV (reference sequence). Unmatched junction bases numbered 3, after V lost 6 bases and J lost 2 bases. The CDR3 here is CASREGANYGYTF. The CDR3 nucleotides read TGTGCCAGCAGAGAGGGGGCGAACTATGGCTACACCTTC.

CDR3 sequence (DNA): TGCAGCGTCGGGTCAGGGGAGGGGGGTGGCTACACCTTC. It yields the protein CSVGSGEGGGYTF. This rearrangement joins TRBV29-1 to TRBJ1-2; a possible D gene is TRBD1 (6 bases). The germline CDR1 and CDR2 sequences are SQVTM and ANQGSEA. V lost 6 bases and J lost 7, with 18 bases in between. CDR3 length: 13 amino acids.

V gene TRBV11-2 combines with J gene TRBJ1-2; D unclear. V lost 1 base and J 10 bases, leaving 10 bases between the germline ends. The CDR3 totals 12 residues. CDR1 is SGHAT, CDR2 FQNNGV, per germline. Written as DNA, the CDR3 is TGTGCCAGCAGCTTAGGCCCCGGAGACTACACCTTC. Translated, it gives CASSLGPGDYTF. Combining the CDR3 with reference TRBV11-2 and TRBJ1-2 gives the whole variable domain EAGVAQSPRYKIIEKRQSVAFWCNPISGHATLYWYQQILGQGPKLLIQFQNNGVVDDSQLPKDRFSAERLKGVDSTLKIQPAKLEDSAVYLCASSLGPGDYTFGSGTRLTVV.

This chain connects TRBV6-1 to TRBJ1-1; possibly TRBD1 for D (6 bases). The V gene lost 3 bases and the J gene lost 5 bases, with 16 bases spanning the gap. This CDR3 contains 15 residues. The germline V gene encodes CDR1 MNHNS and CDR2 SASEGT. The CDR3 sequence is CASSDGGAGNTEAFF. The CDR3 DNA follows: TGTGCCAGCAGTGATGGGGGGGCAGGGAATACTGAAGCTTTCTTT.

The V and J genes are TRBV7-2 and TRBJ2-2; 7 nucleotides line up with TRBD1. The CDR3 has 17 amino acids. V lost 3 bases and J lost 1; bases outside the gene matches: 8. The germline V gene has CDR1 SGHTA and CDR2 FQGNSA. CDR3 in DNA: TGTGCCAGCAGCTTCTTTTCGACAGGGTGGAACACCGGGGAGCTGTTTTTT. As protein: CASSFFSTGWNTGELFF.

This clone showed up just once. The chain uses TRBV30 and TRBJ1-1; 11 bases match TRBD1. The CDR3 sequence is 16 residues long. Germline CDR1 and CDR2: GTSNPN and SVGIG (reference sequence). Trimming at V came to 1 base and at J to 4 bases, leaving 8 bases not matched to a gene. In DNA form, the CDR3 reads TGTGCCTGGAGTGGAGGGACAGGGGGTCGCAGCACTGAAGCTTTCTTT. Its translation is CAWSGGTGGRSTEAFF.

This sequence joins TRBV6-1 and TRBJ2-7; the match to TRBD2 covers 12 bases. This CDR3 region has 16 residues. Germline CDR1 and CDR2: MNHNS and SASEGT. J was trimmed by 5 bases and V by 1 base; bases with no gene match: 6. CDR3 in amino acids: CASSEGLAGARDEQYF. As DNA, the CDR3 is TGTGCCAGCAGTGAAGGACTAGCGGGAGCGAGGGACGAGCAGTACTTC.

This rearrangement joins TRBV7-8 to TRBJ2-7, with D perhaps TRBD1 (6 bases). From germline, CDR1 is SGHVS and CDR2 FQNEAQ. Between the trimmed V and J ends, which lost 7 bases and 3 bases, there was a span of 16 bases. The CDR3 loop spans 14 amino acids. CDR3 sequence: CASILEEQGYEQYF. The CDR3 region has the DNA TGTGCCAGCATCCTGGAGGAACAGGGCTACGAGCAGTACTTC.

The J gene is TRBJ2-3, the V gene TRBV11-2; TRBD1 might be the D (7 bases). The CDR3 contains 14 residues. The V end lost 3 bases, the J end lost 5 bases, and 12 bases lay between the germline ends. Germline V lookup: CDR1 SGHAT, CDR2 FQNNGV. CDR3 DNA sequence: TGTGCCAGCAGCTTCGACAGGGAGGAAGATACGCAGTATTTT. Translating gives CASSFDREEDTQYF.

The CDR3: CASSLLWASNQPQHF. For the CDR3, the DNA is TGCGCCAGCAGCCTCCTTTGGGCCTCCAATCAGCCCCAGCATTTT. The chain carries TRBV4-1 and TRBJ1-5; D remains ambiguous. Per the germline V gene, CDR1 is MGHRA and CDR2 is YSYEKL. Trimming cost V 4 bases and J 3 bases, with 13 bases left between them. The CDR3 runs to 15 residues.

The chain uses TRBV4-1 and TRBJ2-7; possibly TRBD2 for D (6 bases). This CDR3 is built from 15 residues. Germline V gene lookup returns CDR1 MGHRA and CDR2 YSYEKL. The ends were cut back, 4 bases at V and 0 bases at J, with 13 bases in the middle. The CDR3 nucleotides read TGCGCCAGCAGCCCAGGTTCCGGGAGCTCCTACGAGCAGTACTTC. Residues: CASSPGSGSSYEQYF.

V gene TRBV28 combines with J gene TRBJ2-7; possible D gene TRBD2, 6 bases. This CDR3 region has 13 residues. Germline values: CDR1 MDHEN, CDR2 SYDVKM. V lost 8 bases and J 7 bases, leaving 18 bases between the germline ends. In DNA form, the CDR3 reads TGTGCCAGCCGCCCTAGCGACGGCGGGGAGCAGTACTTC. The encoded protein is CASRPSDGGEQYF.

The V and J genes are TRBV7-9 and TRBJ1-4; weak D call: TRBD1 (5 bases). The germline V gene encodes CDR1 SEHNR and CDR2 FQNEAQ (reference sequence). CDR3 length: 14 residues. Trimming removed 1 base from V and 8 bases from J, with 11 bases in between. The CDR3 here is CASSLVGGDEKLFF. In DNA, the CDR3 is TGTGCCAGCAGCTTAGTAGGAGGGGACGAAAAACTGTTTTTT.

The chain has TRBV13 and TRBJ1-1; D possibly corresponds to TRBD1 (6 bases). CDR1 is PRHDT and CDR2 is FYEKMQ in the germline V gene (reference sequence). The CDR3 length is 13 residues. V lost 1 base, J lost 3 bases, and 6 bases lay in between. CDR3 nucleotides: TGTGCCAGCAGCTTAGACAGGGACACTGAAGCTTTCTTT. It yields the protein CASSLDRDTEAFF.

This chain links TRBV4-2 with TRBJ2-7; 7 bases fit TRBD2. This CDR3 has 15 residues. The germline CDR1 and CDR2 sequences are LGHNA and YNFKEQ. After removal of 0 bases from V and 7 bases from J, the junction contained 9 bases not matched to a gene. CDR3 protein: CASSQEASGLLEQYF. The CDR3 coding sequence is TGTGCCAGCAGCCAAGAGGCTAGCGGCCTCTTGGAGCAGTACTTC.

The V gene is TRBV7-9, the J gene TRBJ2-7, with TRBD1 identical over 8 bases. Germline CDR1 and CDR2: SEHNR and FQNEAQ (reference sequence). This CDR3 spans 16 amino acids. V lost 4 bases, J lost 0 bases, and 8 bases stayed unmatched. The CDR3 region has the DNA TGTGCCAGCAGCTCCCCCCGGACAGGGAGCTCCTACGAGCAGTACTTC. Protein sequence: CASSSPRTGSSYEQYF.

The chain is built from TRBV19 and TRBJ1-2; 7 bases align to TRBD1. Germline CDR1 reads LNHDA; CDR2 reads SQIVND (reference sequence). V shed 5 bases and J 4 bases; nucleotides not matched to a gene: 7. This CDR3 contains 14 residues. In nucleotides, the CDR3 is TGTGCCAGTAGTCTCAATGCAGGGGGCTATGGCTACACCTTC. The encoded protein is CASSLNAGGYGYTF.

The J gene is TRBJ2-1, the V gene TRBV5-1; 10 positions match TRBD2. Germline V lookup: CDR1 SGHRS, CDR2 YFSETQ. CDR3 size: 16 residues. Trimming took 4 bases from V and 3 from J; bases not matched to a gene: 7. The CDR3 sequence is CASSVLAGGGYNEQFF. DNA for the CDR3: TGCGCCAGCAGCGTATTAGCGGGAGGAGGCTACAATGAGCAGTTCTTC.